This T cell receptor beta chain was retrieved from a study of cytomegalovirus exposure and HLA in healthy donors. In the study overall: The roughly 120 validation repertoires matched the 666 first-cohort repertoires in platform, a later analysis reported.

In regard to this clone: Its antigen is undetermined.

Here immunoSEQ multiplex PCR was the method, and the copy in TCRdb shows in-frame clones only, minus some. The sample shows 250,000 to 400,000 clones, 70% to 90% of them seen only once. Study-level results: TCR sequences were mostly rare, though some public TCRs occurred in many donors.

The CDR3 loop spans 12 amino acids. Looked up from germline, CDR1 is SGHAT and CDR2 is FQNNGV. The V and J ends lost 6 bases and 7 bases respectively, with 12 bases between them. What was sequenced was PBMCs. This TCR was sampled from a man aged 25 to 40 in good health and CMV-seronegative. V and J are TRBV11-2 and TRBJ1-2, with D perhaps matching TRBD1 (6 bases). The CDR3 nucleotides are TGTGCCAGCAGTTCCAGGGGACGTGGCTACACCTTC. Amino acid sequence: CASSSRGRGYTF. Drawing the rest from reference TRBV11-2 and TRBJ1-2, the complete variable domain is EAGVAQSPRYKIIEKRQSVAFWCNPISGHATLYWYQQILGQGPKLLIQFQNNGVVDDSQLPKDRFSAERLKGVDSTLKIQPAKLEDSAVYLCASSSRGRGYTFGSGTRLTVV.